Below are 21 T cell receptor beta chains sequenced from a single sample in a study of blood T cell repertoires in COVID-19. Libraries were prepared by immunoSEQ multiplex PCR; TCRdb keeps only in-frame clonotypes and omits some of them. This table has 85,000 to 120,000 clones, 71% appearing once. What was sequenced was peripheral blood. These TCRs come from a human donor with acute or convalescent COVID-19. The donor label of this sample is uncertain.

V is TRBV5-1 and J is TRBJ2-3, with D unclear. Trimming shortened V by 2 bases and J by 0 bases, and 10 bases separated the two germline ends. This CDR3 region has 15 residues. Germline loops: CDR1 SGHRS, CDR2 YFSETQ. The CDR3 region has the DNA TGCGCCAGCAGCTTTTCGAGTGCTAGCACAGATACGCAGTATTTT. Translating gives CASSFSSASTDTQYF.

The chain employs TRBV2 and TRBJ2-2; TRBD1 agrees at 7 bases. The CDR3 has 15 amino acids. J gave up 7 bases and V 7 bases, and 12 bases lay outside the gene matches. CDR1 SNHLY and CDR2 FYNNEI come from the germline V gene. CDR3 residues: CASTPRRQGIGELFF. Written as DNA, the CDR3 is TGTGCCAGCACCCCCCGGCGACAGGGAATCGGGGAGCTGTTTTTT.

The chain employs TRBV5-6 and TRBJ1-6; D is unclear. With 1 base removed from V and 7 bases from J, the gap between germline ends came to 9 bases. CDR3 length: 14 amino acids. In germline, CDR1 is SGHDT, CDR2 YYEEEE. The CDR3 here is CASSLPQTNSPLHF. CDR3 in DNA: TGTGCCAGCAGCTTGCCACAAACCAATTCACCCCTCCACTTT.

The chain couples TRBV28 to TRBJ2-1, with 10 positions matching TRBD2. The trim removed 2 bases at V and 10 bases at J, leaving 8 bases unmatched. From germline, CDR1 is MDHEN and CDR2 SYDVKM. The length of the CDR3 is 15 residues. The CDR3 nucleotides are TGTGCCAGCAGTTTAGTCCAGCGGGGGGGTAACGAGCAGTTCTTC. Amino acids: CASSLVQRGGNEQFF.

The chain joins TRBV27 to TRBJ2-7, with TRBD1 as a possible D gene (5 bases). The CDR3 consists of 16 residues. V was cut by 0 bases and J by 2 bases, with 14 bases left in between. Germline V gene lookup returns CDR1 MNHEY and CDR2 SMNVEV (reference sequence). CDR3: CASSLSTGRGPYEQYF. The CDR3 coding sequence is TGTGCCAGCAGTTTATCAACAGGCCGTGGCCCCTACGAGCAGTACTTC.

The chain is built from TRBV5-1 and TRBJ1-5; D not certain. Per germline, CDR1 SGHRS and CDR2 YFSETQ. CDR3 length: 15 amino acids. Trimming took off 5 bases at V and 0 bases at J, with 12 bases between the two ends. The CDR3 DNA reads TGCGCCAGCAGGGTGAGCCGGGATAGCAATCAGCCCCAGCATTTT. Its protein product is CASRVSRDSNQPQHF.

J is TRBJ1-6 and V is TRBV12-3 or TRBV12-4; D is undetermined. The V gene lost 8 bases and the J gene lost 9 bases, with 14 bases spanning the gap. The CDR3 is made up of 13 amino acids. The CDR3 is CASLQEGSSPLHF. The CDR3 DNA reads as TGTGCCAGCCTCCAGGAAGGTAGTTCACCCCTCCACTTT.

This clone turned up a few times. The CDR3 DNA reads as TGTGCCAGCAGCTTAACCGCGGGGGGCTATGGCTACACCTTC. Translating it yields CASSLTAGGYGYTF. The rearrangement uses TRBV7-3 and TRBJ1-2; D may be TRBD1 (5 bases). Trimming took off 0 bases at V and 4 bases at J, with 9 bases between the two ends. This CDR3 has 14 residues. Germline assignment: CDR1 SGHTA and CDR2 FQGTGA.

The V gene is TRBV6-5, the J gene TRBJ2-7; TRBD1 matches at 7 bases. V was clipped by 7 bases and J by 0 bases; unmatched bases: 6. This CDR3 comprises 14 residues. CDR1 is MNHEY, CDR2 SVGAGI, per germline. The CDR3 sequence is CASTLRQGSYEQYV. The CDR3 nucleotides read TGTGCCAGCACCCTTCGACAGGGCTCCTACGAGCAGTACGTC.

The chain couples TRBV12-3 or TRBV12-4 to TRBJ1-3; no definite D call. Between the trimmed V and J ends, which lost 3 bases and 4 bases, there was a span of 7 bases. The CDR3 is 13 residues long. Here the CDR3 DNA reads TGTGCCAGCAGTTTCCAGGTCGGAAACACCATATATTTT. Translation gives CASSFQVGNTIYF.

The chain combines TRBV7-2 with TRBJ1-2, with 12 bases identical to TRBD1. The length of the CDR3 is 16 residues. V was pared by 2 bases and J by 8 bases, with 9 bases of the junction left unmatched. Germline CDR1 and CDR2: SGHTA and FQGNSA. CDR3 sequence (DNA): TGTGCCAGCAGCTTAATGGGGGACAGGGGGCCAGGGGGCTACACCTTC. It encodes CASSLMGDRGPGGYTF. Combining the CDR3 with reference TRBV7-2 and TRBJ1-2 gives the whole variable domain GAGVSQSPSNKVTEKGKDVELRCDPISGHTALYWYRQSLGQGLEFLIYFQGNSAPDKSGLPSDRFSAERTGGSVSTLTIQRTQQEDSAVYLCASSLMGDRGPGGYTFGSGTRLTVV.

J is TRBJ2-3 and V is TRBV5-1; D is possibly TRBD2 (7 bases). Trimming pared 0 bases from V and 6 bases from J, leaving 14 bases between. CDR1 and CDR2 (germline): SGHRS, YFSETQ. The CDR3 runs 15 residues. The CDR3 loop reads CASSLDRGARDTQYF. In DNA, the CDR3 is TGCGCCAGCAGCTTGGATCGGGGGGCAAGGGATACGCAGTATTTT.

V is TRBV3-1 (or the pseudogene TRBV3-2) and J is TRBJ1-3; 8 nucleotides agree with TRBD1. Trimming removed 4 bases from V and 7 bases from J; junction bases left unmatched: 6. The CDR3 is made up of 14 amino acids. Germline V CDR1 and CDR2: LGHDT, YNNKEL (reference sequence). In DNA form, the CDR3 reads TGTGCCAGCAGCCTCAGACAGGGGAGGAACACCATATATTTT. This encodes CASSLRQGRNTIYF.

This chain joins TRBV20-1 and TRBJ1-2; tentatively, D is TRBD1 (6 bases). CDR1 and CDR2 (germline): DFQATT, SNEGSKA (reference sequence). Trimming shortened V by 6 bases and J by 7 bases, and 12 bases separated the two germline ends. The CDR3 is 11 amino acids. The CDR3 DNA reads TGCAGTGCAGGGGGGGTTTTTGGCTACACCTTC. Encoded protein: CSAGGVFGYTF.

About this clone: Other DNA variants within this sample encode the same CDR3. The J gene is TRBJ1-2, the V gene TRBV29-1; a possible D gene is TRBD1 (6 bases). V lost 6 bases to trimming and J lost 4 bases, with 15 bases between them. This CDR3 region has 13 residues. In germline, CDR1 is SQVTM, CDR2 ANQGSEA. The CDR3 DNA is TGCAGCGTAGGGGAGGGGGGAGCCTATGGCTACACCTTC. Translated, it gives CSVGEGGAYGYTF.

This chain connects TRBV7-8 to TRBJ2-2, with TRBD1 as a possible D gene (5 bases). This CDR3 has 15 amino acids. Germline loops: CDR1 SGHVS, CDR2 FQNEAQ. V lost 4 bases, J lost 7 bases, and 16 bases lay in between. CDR3 DNA sequence: TGTGCCAGCAGCTATACCAGGGTCGTTGACGGGGAGCTGTTTTTT. Its protein product is CASSYTRVVDGELFF.

The gene calls are TRBV6-1 and TRBJ1-1, with a possible D match to TRBD1 (6 bases). The CDR3 loop spans 13 amino acids. V was trimmed by 0 bases and J by 7 bases, leaving 9 bases between them. Germline values: CDR1 MNHNS, CDR2 SASEGT. This CDR3 reads CASSEATGFEAFF. CDR3 DNA: TGTGCCAGCAGTGAAGCCACAGGGTTTGAAGCTTTCTTT.

V usage is TRBV3-1 (or the pseudogene TRBV3-2) and J usage is TRBJ2-1, with 10 bases identical to TRBD2. J was trimmed by 6 bases and V by 3 bases; bases with no gene match: 11. Germline loops: CDR1 LGHDT, CDR2 YNNKEL (reference sequence). CDR3 size: 17 residues. For the CDR3, the DNA is TGTGCCAGCAGCCACCTCTGGACTAGCGGCAAAGGCAATGAGCAGTTCTTC. Protein product: CASSHLWTSGKGNEQFF.

The chain uses TRBV5-1 and TRBJ1-6; unclear D gene. From germline, CDR1 is SGHRS and CDR2 YFSETQ. The CDR3 loop spans 14 amino acids. Trimming took off 0 bases at V and 7 bases at J, with 8 bases between the two ends. As DNA, the CDR3 is TGCGCCAGCAGCTTGGTTCCCGAGAATTCACCCCTCCACTTT. Its translation: CASSLVPENSPLHF. Based on the CDR3 plus reference TRBV5-1 and TRBJ1-6, the full variable domain is KAGVTQTPRYLIKTRGQQVTLSCSPISGHRSVSWYQQTPGQGLQFLFEYFSETQRNKGNFPGRFSGRQFSNSRSEMNVSTLELGDSALYLCASSLVPENSPLHFGNGTRLTVT.

The rearrangement uses TRBV30 and TRBJ2-7, with TRBD1 matching 7 bases. The V segment lost 0 bases and the J segment 0 bases; nucleotides outside the gene matches: 8. Germline values: CDR1 GTSNPN, CDR2 SVGIG (reference sequence). This CDR3 region has 16 residues. This CDR3 is CAWSVPRQGSSYEQYF. CDR3 bases: TGTGCCTGGAGTGTTCCAAGACAGGGTAGCTCCTACGAGCAGTACTTC. The full variable domain, completed using reference TRBV30 and TRBJ2-7, is SQTIHQWPATLVQPVGSPLSLECTVEGTSNPNLYWYRQAAGRGLQLLFYSVGIGQISSEVPQNLSASRPQDRQFILSSKKLLLSDSGFYLCAWSVPRQGSSYEQYFGPGTRLTVT.

This rearrangement joins TRBV7-9 to TRBJ1-1, with 9 positions matching TRBD1. Germline loops: CDR1 SEHNR, CDR2 FQNEAQ (reference sequence). This CDR3 contains 14 residues. Germline trimming cut 4 bases from V and 5 bases from J; bases unmatched to any gene: 5. CDR3 sequence reads: CASSSQGAATEAFF. Written as DNA, the CDR3 is TGTGCCAGCAGCTCACAGGGGGCAGCGACTGAAGCTTTCTTT.